This T cell receptor beta chain was sequenced for a study of blood T cell repertoires in COVID-19. Study-level information: Some COVID-19 samples were acute and others convalescent; all came from the United States, Italy and Spain.

TCRdb keeps only in-frame clones here, not all; method: immunoSEQ multiplex PCR. Of over 110,000 clones listed, around 84% are singletons. Germline CDR1 reads SGHAT; CDR2 reads FQNNGV. This CDR3 contains 16 residues. V was trimmed by 1 base and J by 4 bases, leaving 14 bases between them. This sequence was found in a man aged 55 to 70 with active or convalescent COVID-19. Material: peripheral blood. The chain combines TRBV11-2 with TRBJ1-3; D unclear. The CDR3 here is CASSLVGAGTGNTIYF. CDR3 sequence (DNA): TGTGCCAGCAGCTTAGTTGGCGCAGGAACAGGAAACACCATATATTTT.